This T cell receptor beta chain was found in a study of spatial heterogeneity in lung cancer. Every molecule of TCR cDNA had its own unique molecular identifier. Each CDR3 protein gets one entry after TCRdb re-called the 5' RACE reads with MiXCR. The sample has roughly 50,000 distinct CDR3 sequences; 7.5% to 8% are singletons. This clonotype was recorded a few times. As for time point: sample taken at primary tumor resection. Whole RNA obtained from tumor, nontumor lung or frozen PBMC underwent sequencing without sorting. CDR3 length: 18 residues. CDR1 and CDR2 (germline): SGHTA, FQGNSA. V lost 2 bases, J lost 3 bases, and 9 bases stayed unmatched.

The chain links TRBV7-2 to TRBJ2-1; TRBD2 matches at 11 bases. The source material was PBMCs, sampled at surgery. The TCR originated in a female donor with early-stage non-small cell lung cancer. CDR3 region: CASSLKLSGGAYYNEQFF. Written as DNA, the CDR3 is TGTGCCAGCAGCTTAAAACTTAGCGGGGGGGCTTACTACAATGAGCAGTTCTTC.